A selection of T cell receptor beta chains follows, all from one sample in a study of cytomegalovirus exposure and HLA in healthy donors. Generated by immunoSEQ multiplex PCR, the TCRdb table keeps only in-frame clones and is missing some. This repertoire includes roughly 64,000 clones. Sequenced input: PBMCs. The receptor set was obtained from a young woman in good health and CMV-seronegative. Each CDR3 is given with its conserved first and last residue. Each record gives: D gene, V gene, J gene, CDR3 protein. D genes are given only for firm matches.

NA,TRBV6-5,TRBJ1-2,CASSQQAGLSTF
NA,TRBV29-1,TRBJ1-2,CSVAGVDYGYTF
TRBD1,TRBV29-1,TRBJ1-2,CSGWTGAVYGYTF
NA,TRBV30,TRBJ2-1,CACSGGDNEQFF
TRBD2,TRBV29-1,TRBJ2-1,CSVDEAGVSNEQFF
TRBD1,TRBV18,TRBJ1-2,CASSPGQGGGYTF
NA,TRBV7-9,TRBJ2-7,CASSVEYYEQYF
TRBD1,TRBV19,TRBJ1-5,CASSDLDRGRNQPQHF
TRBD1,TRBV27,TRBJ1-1,CASSLTGGESEAFF
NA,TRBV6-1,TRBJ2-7,CASISQAAAYEQYF
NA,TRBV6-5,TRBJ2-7,CASSYSREQYF
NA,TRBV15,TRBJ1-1,CATSRILHTEAFF
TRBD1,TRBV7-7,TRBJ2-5,CASSFRDRETQYF
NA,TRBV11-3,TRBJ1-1,CASRPTGNTEAFF
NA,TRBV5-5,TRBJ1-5,CASSPDSYSNQPQHF
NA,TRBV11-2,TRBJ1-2,CASSLTEAERTF
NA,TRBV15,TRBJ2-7,CATSSEGNLGYEQYF
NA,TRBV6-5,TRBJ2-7,CASSYSQDIFYEQYF
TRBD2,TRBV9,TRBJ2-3,CASSATHSGGSTDTQYF
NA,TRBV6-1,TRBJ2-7,CASSADKAVYEQYF
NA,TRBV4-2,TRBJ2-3,CASSSEGPDTQYF
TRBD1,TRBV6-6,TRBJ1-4,CATLDRGANEKLFF
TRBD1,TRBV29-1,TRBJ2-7,CSVKGQGAYEQYF
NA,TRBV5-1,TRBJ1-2,CASRRDEDGYTF
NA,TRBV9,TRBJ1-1,CASSAPERGGTEAFF
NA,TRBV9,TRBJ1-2,CASRGGQYGYTF
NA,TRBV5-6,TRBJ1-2,CASSLAGLRNGYTF